This entry is about one T cell receptor beta chain. This sample stems from a study of blood T cell repertoires in COVID-19. At the level of the study: Material from acute and convalescent COVID-19 was sourced from the United States, Italy and Spain. T cells, B-cell-depleted T cells, or PBMCs provided the cDNA or gDNA that served as material.

Seattle's cohort entered during active infection and was followed longitudinally. CDR3 length: 14 residues. The V end lost 0 bases, the J end lost 6 bases, and 9 bases lay between the germline ends. CDR1 SNHLY and CDR2 FYNNEI come from the germline V gene. As processed by the authors: Using reference gene primer amplification, nucleated cell counts were estimated. The method was immunoSEQ multiplex PCR; TCRdb's version includes in-frame clones alone and lacks a portion of them. V and J calls plus clone size are reproduced from that table; the DNA served to infer D and trimming. Among around 260,000 clones, roughly 80% were seen once, and the ten largest hold about a sixth.

This chain links TRBV2 with TRBJ2-1, with D perhaps matching TRBD1 (6 bases). The sample taken for sequencing was peripheral blood. The sequence was collected from a person aged 70 to 85 with COVID-19, enrolled during active disease. CDR3 coding DNA: TGTGCCAGCAGTGAAGCATCAGGGGTCAATGAGCAGTTCTTC. Encoded protein: CASSEASGVNEQFF.